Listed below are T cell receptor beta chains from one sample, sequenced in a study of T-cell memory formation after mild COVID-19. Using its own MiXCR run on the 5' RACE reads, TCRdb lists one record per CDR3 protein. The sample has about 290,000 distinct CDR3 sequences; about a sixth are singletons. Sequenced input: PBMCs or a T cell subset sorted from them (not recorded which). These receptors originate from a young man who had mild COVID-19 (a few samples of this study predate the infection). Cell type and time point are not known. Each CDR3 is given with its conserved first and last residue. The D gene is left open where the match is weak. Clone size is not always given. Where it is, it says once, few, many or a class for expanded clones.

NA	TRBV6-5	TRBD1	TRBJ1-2	TGTGCCAGCAGTTACTCTGACAGGGCTAAGGGCTACACCTTC	CASSYSDRAKGYTF
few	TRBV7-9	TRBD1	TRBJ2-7	TGTGCCAGCAGCGACAGGGTATACGAGCAGTACTTC	CASSDRVYEQYF
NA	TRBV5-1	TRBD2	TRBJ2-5	TGCGCCAGCAGCTTGGCCGCGCGGGGGGACGACCGAGAGACCCAGTACTTC	CASSLAARGDDRETQYF
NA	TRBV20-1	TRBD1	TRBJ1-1	TGCAGTGCTTCTGAGACAGGGTGGGACACTGAAGCTTTCTTT	CSASETGWDTEAFF
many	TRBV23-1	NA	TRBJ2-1	TGCGCCAGCAGTCACCGTCTGGGCGATGAGCAGTTCTTC	CASSHRLGDEQFF
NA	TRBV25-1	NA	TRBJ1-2	TGTGCCAGCAGTGGCGGCGGCGCAGGGAACTATGGCTACACCTTC	CASSGGGAGNYGYTF
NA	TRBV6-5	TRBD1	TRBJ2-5	TGTGCCAGCAGTTATCAGGGACAGGGTGAGACCCAGTACTTC	CASSYQGQGETQYF
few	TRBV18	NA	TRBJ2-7	TGTGCCAGCTCACTCGGACACCTGGAGATCTACGAGCAGTACTTC	CASSLGHLEIYEQYF
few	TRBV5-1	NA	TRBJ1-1	TGCGCCAGCAGCTTGGAGACAGGAAGGACTGAAGCTTTCTTT	CASSLETGRTEAFF
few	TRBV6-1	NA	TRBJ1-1	TGTGCCAGCAGTGAAAAGGTCCAAGCTGTGGTGAACACTGAAGCTTTCTTT	CASSEKVQAVVNTEAFF
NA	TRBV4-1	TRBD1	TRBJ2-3	TGCGCCAGCAGCCGACCGGACAGGGGGCAAGATACGCAGTATTTT	CASSRPDRGQDTQYF
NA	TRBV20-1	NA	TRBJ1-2	TGCAGTGCGAGGGTCGGGGGGTCTAACTATGGCTACACCTTC	CSARVGGSNYGYTF
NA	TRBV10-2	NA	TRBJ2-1	TGCGCCAGCAGAGACGACAGGATCGGTTACAATGAGCAGTTCTTC	CASRDDRIGYNEQFF
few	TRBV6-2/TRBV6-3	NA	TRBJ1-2	TGTGCCAGCAGTTACTCGTTCGCGGGACGGACTGGCTACACCTTC	CASSYSFAGRTGYTF
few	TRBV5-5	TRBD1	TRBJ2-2	TGTGCCAGCAGCTCGAGGGGGCCGATGAACACCGGGGAGCTGTTTTTT	CASSSRGPMNTGELFF
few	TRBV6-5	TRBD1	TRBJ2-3	TGTGCCAGCAGTCCCCCCACGGGACAGGGTACGGATACGCAGTATTTT	CASSPPTGQGTDTQYF
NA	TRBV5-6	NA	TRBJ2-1	TGTGCCAGCAGCTTTCGGAACTCCTACAATGAGCAGTTCTTC	CASSFRNSYNEQFF
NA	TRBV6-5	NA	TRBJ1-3	TGTGCCAGCAGCCCCGGACAGTTCTCTGGAAACACCATATATTTT	CASSPGQFSGNTIYF
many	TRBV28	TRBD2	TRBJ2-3	TGTGCCAGCAGTCTAGCGGGGGCCAACACAGATACGCAGTATTTT	CASSLAGANTDTQYF
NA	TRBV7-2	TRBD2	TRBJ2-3	TGTGCCAGCAGCCCTTCGGGGGGGGCCTACACAGATACGCAGTATTTT	CASSPSGGAYTDTQYF
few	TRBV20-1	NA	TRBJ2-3	TGCAGTGCTAGAGGGGGACTTAAAGATACGCAGTATTTT	CSARGGLKDTQYF
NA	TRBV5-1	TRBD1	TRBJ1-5	TGCGCCAGCAGCTTTTCCGGGACAGTTAATCAGCCCCAGCATTTT	CASSFSGTVNQPQHF
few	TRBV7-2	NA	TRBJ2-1	TGTGCCAGCACCCCCACGGCCGCGAGCTCCTACAATGAGCAGTTCTTC	CASTPTAASSYNEQFF
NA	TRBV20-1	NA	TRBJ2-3	TGCAGTGCTGTGCGGGGTACGCAGTATTTT	CSAVRGTQYF